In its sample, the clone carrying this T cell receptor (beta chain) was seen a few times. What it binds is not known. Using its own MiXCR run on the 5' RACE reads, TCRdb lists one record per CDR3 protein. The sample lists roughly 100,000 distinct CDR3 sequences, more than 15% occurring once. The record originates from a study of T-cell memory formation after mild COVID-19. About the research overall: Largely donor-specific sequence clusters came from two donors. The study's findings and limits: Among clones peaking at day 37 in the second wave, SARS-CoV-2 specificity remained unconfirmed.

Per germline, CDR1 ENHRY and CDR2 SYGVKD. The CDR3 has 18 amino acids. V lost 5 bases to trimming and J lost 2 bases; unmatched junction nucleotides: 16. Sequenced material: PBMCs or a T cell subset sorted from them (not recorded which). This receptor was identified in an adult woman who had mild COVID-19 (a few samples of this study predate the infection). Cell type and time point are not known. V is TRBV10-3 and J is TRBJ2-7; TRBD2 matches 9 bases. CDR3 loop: CAISTMGIELAGPYEQYF. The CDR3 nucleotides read TGTGCCATCAGTACAATGGGTATAGAACTAGCGGGCCCCTACGAGCAGTACTTC.